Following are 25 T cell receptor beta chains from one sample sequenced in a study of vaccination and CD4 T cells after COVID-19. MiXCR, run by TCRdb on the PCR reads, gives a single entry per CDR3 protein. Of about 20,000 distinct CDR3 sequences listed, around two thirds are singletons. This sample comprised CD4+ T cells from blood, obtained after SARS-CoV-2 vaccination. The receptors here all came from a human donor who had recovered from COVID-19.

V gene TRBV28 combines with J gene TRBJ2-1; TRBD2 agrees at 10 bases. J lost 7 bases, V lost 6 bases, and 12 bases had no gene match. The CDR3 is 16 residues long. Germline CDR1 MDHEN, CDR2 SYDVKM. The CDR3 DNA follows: TGTGCCAGCAGGCTAGGTGTTAGCGGGAGGTGGAATGAGCAGTTCTTC. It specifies CASRLGVSGRWNEQFF.

CDR3 coding DNA: TGTGCCAGCAGCTCGGCAGGGGCCTCCTACGAGCAGTACTTC. Its protein product is CASSSAGASYEQYF. The chain has TRBV5-4 and TRBJ2-7, with TRBD1 as a possible D gene (6 bases). Germline V gene data show CDR1 as SGHNT and CDR2 as YYREEE (reference sequence). The CDR3 contains 14 residues. The ends were cut back, 3 bases at V and 0 bases at J, with 10 bases in the middle. The variable domain in full, with the rest retrieved from reference TRBV5-4 and TRBJ2-7, is ETGVTQSPTHLIKTRGQQVTLRCSSQSGHNTVSWYQQALGQGPQFIFQYYREEENGRGNFPPRFSGLQFPNYSSELNVNALELDDSALYLCASSSAGASYEQYFGPGTRLTVT.

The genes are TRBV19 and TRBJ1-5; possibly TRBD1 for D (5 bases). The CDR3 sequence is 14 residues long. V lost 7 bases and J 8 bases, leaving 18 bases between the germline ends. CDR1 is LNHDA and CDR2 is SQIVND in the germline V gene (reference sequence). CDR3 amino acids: CASMGPGPREPQHF. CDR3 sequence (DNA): TGTGCCAGTATGGGGCCGGGGCCACGGGAGCCCCAGCATTTT.

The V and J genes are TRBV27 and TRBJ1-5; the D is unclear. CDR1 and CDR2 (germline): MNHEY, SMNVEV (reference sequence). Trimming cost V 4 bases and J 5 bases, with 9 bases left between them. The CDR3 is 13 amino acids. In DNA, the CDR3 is TGTGCCAGCAGTTGGGGTCGGGATCAGCCCCAGCATTTT. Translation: CASSWGRDQPQHF.

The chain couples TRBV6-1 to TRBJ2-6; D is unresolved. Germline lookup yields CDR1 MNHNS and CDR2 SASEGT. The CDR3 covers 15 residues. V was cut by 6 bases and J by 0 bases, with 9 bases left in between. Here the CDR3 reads CASRLRSSGANVLTF. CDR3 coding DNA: TGTGCCAGCAGGTTACGCAGCTCTGGGGCCAACGTCCTGACTTTC.

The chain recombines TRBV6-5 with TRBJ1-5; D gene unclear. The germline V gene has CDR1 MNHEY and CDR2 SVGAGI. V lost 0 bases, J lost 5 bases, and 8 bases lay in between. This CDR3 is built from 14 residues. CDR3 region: CASSYSRGHQPQHF. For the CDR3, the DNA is TGTGCCAGCAGTTACTCGCGAGGCCATCAGCCCCAGCATTTT.

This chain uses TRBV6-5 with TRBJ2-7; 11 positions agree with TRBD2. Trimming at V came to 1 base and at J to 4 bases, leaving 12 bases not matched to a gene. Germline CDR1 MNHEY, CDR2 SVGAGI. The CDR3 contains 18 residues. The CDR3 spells CASSYFPQGLAEPYEQYF. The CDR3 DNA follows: TGTGCCAGCAGTTACTTCCCTCAGGGACTAGCGGAACCTTACGAGCAGTACTTC.

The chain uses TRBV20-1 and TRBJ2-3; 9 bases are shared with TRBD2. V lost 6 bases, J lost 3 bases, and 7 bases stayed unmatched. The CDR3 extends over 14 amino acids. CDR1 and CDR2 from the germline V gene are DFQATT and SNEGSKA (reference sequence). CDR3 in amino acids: CSAPSSGRTDTQYF. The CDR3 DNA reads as TGCAGTGCGCCGAGTAGCGGGAGAACAGATACGCAGTATTTT.

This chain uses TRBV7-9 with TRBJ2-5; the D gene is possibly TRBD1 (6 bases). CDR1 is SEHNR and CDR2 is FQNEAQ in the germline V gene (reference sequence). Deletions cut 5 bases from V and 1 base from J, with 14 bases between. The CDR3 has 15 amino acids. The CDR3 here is CASSPQTGPQETQYF. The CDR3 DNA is TGTGCCAGCAGCCCCCAGACAGGACCCCAAGAGACCCAGTACTTC.

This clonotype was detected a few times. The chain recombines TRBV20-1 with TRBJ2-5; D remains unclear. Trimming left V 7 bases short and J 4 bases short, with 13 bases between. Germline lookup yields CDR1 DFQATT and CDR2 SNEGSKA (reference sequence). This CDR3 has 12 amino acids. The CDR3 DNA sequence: TGCAGTGTCCGCGGAAACACAGAGACCCAGTACTTC. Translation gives CSVRGNTETQYF.

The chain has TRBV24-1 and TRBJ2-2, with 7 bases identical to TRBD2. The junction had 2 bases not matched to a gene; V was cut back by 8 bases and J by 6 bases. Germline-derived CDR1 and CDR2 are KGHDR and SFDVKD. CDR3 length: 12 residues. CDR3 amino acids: CATTAGAGELFF. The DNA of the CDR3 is TGTGCCACCACGGCGGGGGCCGGGGAGCTGTTTTTT.

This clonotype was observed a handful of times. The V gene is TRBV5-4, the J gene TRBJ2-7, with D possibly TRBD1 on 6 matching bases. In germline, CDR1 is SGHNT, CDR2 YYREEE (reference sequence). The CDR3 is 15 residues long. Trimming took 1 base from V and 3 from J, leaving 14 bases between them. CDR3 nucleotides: TGTGCCAGCAGCTTGCGGACAGCGAATCTCTACGAGCAGTACTTC. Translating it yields CASSLRTANLYEQYF.

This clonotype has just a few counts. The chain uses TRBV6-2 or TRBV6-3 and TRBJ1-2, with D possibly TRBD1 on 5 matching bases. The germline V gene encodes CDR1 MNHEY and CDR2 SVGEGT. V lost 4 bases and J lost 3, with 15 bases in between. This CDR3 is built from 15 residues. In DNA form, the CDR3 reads TGTGCCAGCAGTTCAAATCGGGACCAAGACTATGGCTACACCTTC. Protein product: CASSSNRDQDYGYTF.

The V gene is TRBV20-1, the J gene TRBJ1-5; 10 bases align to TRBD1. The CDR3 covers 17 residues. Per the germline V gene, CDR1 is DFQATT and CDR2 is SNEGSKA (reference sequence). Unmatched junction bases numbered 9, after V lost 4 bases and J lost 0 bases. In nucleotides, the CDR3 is TGCAGTGCTACAGAGCCGGGACAGGGGTATAGCAATCAGCCCCAGCATTTT. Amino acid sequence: CSATEPGQGYSNQPQHF.

The CDR3 protein is CASSGDQETQYF. The CDR3 DNA reads TGTGCCAGCAGCGGAGATCAAGAGACCCAGTACTTC. This sequence joins TRBV5-5 and TRBJ2-5; D uncertain. The CDR3 is 12 residues long. Germline lookup yields CDR1 SGHKS and CDR2 YYEKEE (reference sequence). V lost 4 bases, J lost 2 bases, and 6 bases lay in between.

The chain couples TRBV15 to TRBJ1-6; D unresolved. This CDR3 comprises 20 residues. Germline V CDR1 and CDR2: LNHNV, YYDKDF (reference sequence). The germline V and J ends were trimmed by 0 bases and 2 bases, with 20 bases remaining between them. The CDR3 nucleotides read TGTGCCACCAGCAGAGACTGGAGGGCCGATCCAAGGACCTATAATTCACCCCTCCACTTT. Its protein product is CATSRDWRADPRTYNSPLHF. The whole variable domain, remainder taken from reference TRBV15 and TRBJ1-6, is DAMVIQNPRYQVTQFGKPVTLSCSQTLNHNVMYWYQQKSSQAPKLLFHYYDKDFNNEADTPDNFQSRRPNTSFCFLDIRSPGLGDTAMYLCATSRDWRADPRTYNSPLHFGNGTRLTVT.

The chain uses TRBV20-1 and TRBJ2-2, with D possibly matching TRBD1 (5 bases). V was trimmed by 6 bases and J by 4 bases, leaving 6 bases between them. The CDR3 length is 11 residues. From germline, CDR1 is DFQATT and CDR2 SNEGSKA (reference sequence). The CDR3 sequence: CSARATGELFF. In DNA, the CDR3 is TGCAGTGCCAGGGCCACCGGGGAGCTGTTTTTT.

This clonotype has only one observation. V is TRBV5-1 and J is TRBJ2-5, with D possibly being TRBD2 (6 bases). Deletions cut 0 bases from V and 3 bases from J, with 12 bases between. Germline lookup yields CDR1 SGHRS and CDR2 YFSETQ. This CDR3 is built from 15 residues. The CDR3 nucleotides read TGCGCCAGCAGCTTGGTAGTGACTAGAGAAGAGACCCAGTACTTC. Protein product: CASSLVVTREETQYF.

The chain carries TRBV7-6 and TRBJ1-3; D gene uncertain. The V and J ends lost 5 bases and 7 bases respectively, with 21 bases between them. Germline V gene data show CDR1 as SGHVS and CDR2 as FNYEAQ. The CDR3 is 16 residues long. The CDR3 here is CASSASSLLTGNTIYF. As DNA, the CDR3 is TGTGCCAGCAGCGCCTCTTCTCTACTTACCGGCAACACCATATATTTT. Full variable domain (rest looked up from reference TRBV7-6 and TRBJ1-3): GAGVSQSPRYKVTKRGQDVALRCDPISGHVSLYWYRQALGQGPEFLTYFNYEAQQDKSGLPNDRFSAERPEGSISTLTIQRTEQRDSAMYRCASSASSLLTGNTIYFGEGSWLTVV.

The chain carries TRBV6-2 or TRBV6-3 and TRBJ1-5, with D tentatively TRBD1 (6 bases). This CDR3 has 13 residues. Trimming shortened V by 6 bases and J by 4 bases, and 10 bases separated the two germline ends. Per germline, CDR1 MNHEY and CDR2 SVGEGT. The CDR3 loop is CASRSGVNQPQHF. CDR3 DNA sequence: TGTGCCAGCAGGTCAGGGGTGAATCAGCCCCAGCATTTT.

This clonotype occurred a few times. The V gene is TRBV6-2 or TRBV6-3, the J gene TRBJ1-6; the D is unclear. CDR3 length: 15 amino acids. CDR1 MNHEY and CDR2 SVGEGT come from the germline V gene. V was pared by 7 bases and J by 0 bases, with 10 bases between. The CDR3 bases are TGTGCCAGCAAATACTTCGGCTCCTATAATTCACCCCTCCACTTT. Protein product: CASKYFGSYNSPLHF.

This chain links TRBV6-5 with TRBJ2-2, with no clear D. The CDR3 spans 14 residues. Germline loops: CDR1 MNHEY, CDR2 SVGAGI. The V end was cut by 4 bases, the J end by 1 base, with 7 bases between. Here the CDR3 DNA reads TGTGCCAGCAGTTCCCCACGGAACACCGGGGAGCTGTTTTTT. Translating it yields CASSSPRNTGELFF.

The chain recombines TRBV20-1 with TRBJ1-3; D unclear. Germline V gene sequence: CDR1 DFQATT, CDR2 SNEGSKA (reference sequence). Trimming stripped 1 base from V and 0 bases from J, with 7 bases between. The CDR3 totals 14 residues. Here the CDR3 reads CSARVGNSGNTIYF. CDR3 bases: TGCAGTGCTAGAGTAGGGAACTCTGGAAACACCATATATTTT.

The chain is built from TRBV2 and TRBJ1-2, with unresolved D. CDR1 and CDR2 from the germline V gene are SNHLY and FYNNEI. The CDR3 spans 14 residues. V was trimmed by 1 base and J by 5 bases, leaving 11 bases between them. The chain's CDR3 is CASSEVSGEYGYTF. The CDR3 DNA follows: TGTGCCAGCAGTGAAGTTTCAGGAGAATATGGCTACACCTTC.

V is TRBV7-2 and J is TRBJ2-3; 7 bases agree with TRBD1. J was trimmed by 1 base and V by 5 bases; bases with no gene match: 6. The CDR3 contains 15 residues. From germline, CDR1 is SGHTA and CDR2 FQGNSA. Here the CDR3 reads CASSPMTGRTDTQYF. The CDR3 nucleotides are TGTGCCAGCAGCCCAATGACAGGGCGCACAGATACGCAGTATTTT.